Listed below are T cell receptor beta chains from one sample, sequenced in a study of blood T cell repertoires in COVID-19. Method: immunoSEQ multiplex PCR; TCRdb's copy keeps in-frame clones and lacks some. The sample has under 350,000 clones; more than 75% are singletons. The sequenced sample was PBMCs or T cells enriched from blood (not recorded which). The receptors come from a man between 60 and 75 years old who had recovered from COVID-19. The CDR3 runs from the conserved cysteine through the conserved F or W. D genes are given only for firm matches. Clone size is given for some rows only: seen once, a few or many times, or a class if the clone is expanded.

j_call clone_size d_call v_call cdr3_nt cdr3_aa
TRBJ1-1 - TRBD1 TRBV28 TGTGCCAGCAGTCCCGGGACAGGGTTTACCGCAACGGGGTTCTTT CASSPGTGFTATGFF
TRBJ2-3 - TRBD2 TRBV5-1 TGCGCCAGCAGCTTGGTTACGGGGAGGGTAGGAGATACGCAGTATTTT CASSLVTGRVGDTQYF
TRBJ2-7 - - TRBV15 TGTGCCACCAGCAGAGGTCTCGGGGGAGGCAGCGAGCAGTACTTC CATSRGLGGGSEQYF
TRBJ2-3 - TRBD1 TRBV5-8 TGTGCCAGCAGCACGCGGACAGGGGGTAGGGATACGCAGTATTTT CASSTRTGGRDTQYF
TRBJ2-7 once - TRBV30 TGTGCCTGGAGTGTAGTCAGATCCGAGCAGTACTTC CAWSVVRSEQYF
TRBJ2-7 few TRBD2 TRBV19 TGTGCCAGTAGCGCAGGGGAGGCGGCTAGCGGGGCCGAGCAGTACTTC CASSAGEAASGAEQYF
TRBJ2-1 - - TRBV6-1 TGTGCCAGCAGTGAACAGGGGAAAGCCTACAATGAGCAGTTCTTC CASSEQGKAYNEQFF
TRBJ2-7 once - TRBV5-1 TGCGCCAGCAGCTTGGCCGGCGAGGGTCCGACTTCCTACGAGCAGTACTTC CASSLAGEGPTSYEQYF
TRBJ2-1 - - TRBV11-2 TGTGCCAGCTCCCCCGTGGTAGCGAGCGCGAATGAGCAGTTCTTC CASSPVVASANEQFF
TRBJ1-5 - - TRBV7-8 TGTGCCAGCAGCTTAGCCTCAGTAAGCAATCAGCCCCAGCATTTT CASSLASVSNQPQHF
TRBJ1-2 - - TRBV5-4 TGTGCCAGCAGCTTGCCAGGGGTACGCTACACCTTC CASSLPGVRYTF
TRBJ1-2 - TRBD1 TRBV19 TGTGCCAGTAGTGTCGGGACAGGGTTTGACTATGGCTACACCTTC CASSVGTGFDYGYTF
TRBJ1-5 - TRBD1 TRBV7-8 TGTGCCAGCAGCTTAGGGGACAGGGGCATCAGTCAGCCCCAGCATTTT CASSLGDRGISQPQHF
TRBJ1-5 - TRBD1 TRBV5-5 TGTGCCAGCAGCTTCGGAGGAGGGGGCGGTCAGCCCCAGCATTTT CASSFGGGGGQPQHF
TRBJ2-2 - TRBD2 TRBV6-1 TGTGCCAGCACTGACAGCGGGAGGTCCGTCACCGGGGAGCTGTTTTTT CASTDSGRSVTGELFF
TRBJ1-4 - TRBD1 TRBV19 TGTGCCAGTAGGCCAGACAGGGCCGCTAATGAAAAACTGTTTTTT CASRPDRAANEKLFF
TRBJ1-1 - TRBD1 TRBV19 TGTGCCAGTAGTATCACCAGGGGGCGTACTGAAGCTTTCTTT CASSITRGRTEAFF
TRBJ2-7 - TRBD2 TRBV18 TGTGCCAGCTCACCACGGAGCGGGAGGGTTCACTATGAGCAGTACTTC CASSPRSGRVHYEQYF
TRBJ1-4 few - TRBV14 TGTGCCAGCAGCCGTACACCAACTAATGAAAAACTGTTTTTT CASSRTPTNEKLFF
TRBJ1-3 - - TRBV19 TGTGCCAGTAGTACCGGGACAAGAAACACCATATATTTT CASSTGTRNTIYF
TRBJ1-2 - TRBD1 TRBV30 TGTGCCTGGCTCCCACTTCCGGACGGGACAGGACCCTACTATGGCTACACCTTC CAWLPLPDGTGPYYGYTF
TRBJ2-5 - TRBD2 TRBV4-2 TGTGCCAGCAGCCAGGTAGAGAAGGGACTAGCGGGAGAAGAGACCCAGTACTTC CASSQVEKGLAGEETQYF
TRBJ2-5 - - TRBV6-2/TRBV6-3 - CASSYRLSGQETQYF
TRBJ2-2 - - TRBV4-1 TGCGCCAGCAGCCAAGCTTCGCATGGGCCCGGGGAGCTGTTTTTT CASSQASHGPGELFF
TRBJ1-2 - TRBD1 TRBV6-5 TGTGCCAGCAGCCAAGACAGGGTGGGGGGCTACACCTTC CASSQDRVGGYTF
TRBJ1-1 - - TRBV6-1 TGTGCCAGCAGTGAGGCCAGATACACTGAAGCTTTCTTT CASSEARYTEAFF
TRBJ1-5 - TRBD1 TRBV5-1 TGCGCCAGCAGCCCGGACAGGGCAAGCAATCAGCCCCAGCATTTT CASSPDRASNQPQHF
TRBJ1-5 - TRBD1 TRBV15 TGTGCCACCAGCAGAGATTTGGACAGGGGCAATCAGCCCCAGCATTTT CATSRDLDRGNQPQHF
TRBJ1-6 - - TRBV27 TGTGCCAGCAGTTCTACGCAGGGGAGGGCGCTTTATAATTCACCCCTCCACTTT CASSSTQGRALYNSPLHF
TRBJ2-3 - - TRBV6-5 TGTGCCAGCAGTTACTTCGGACTGCGCACAGATACGCAGTATTTT CASSYFGLRTDTQYF